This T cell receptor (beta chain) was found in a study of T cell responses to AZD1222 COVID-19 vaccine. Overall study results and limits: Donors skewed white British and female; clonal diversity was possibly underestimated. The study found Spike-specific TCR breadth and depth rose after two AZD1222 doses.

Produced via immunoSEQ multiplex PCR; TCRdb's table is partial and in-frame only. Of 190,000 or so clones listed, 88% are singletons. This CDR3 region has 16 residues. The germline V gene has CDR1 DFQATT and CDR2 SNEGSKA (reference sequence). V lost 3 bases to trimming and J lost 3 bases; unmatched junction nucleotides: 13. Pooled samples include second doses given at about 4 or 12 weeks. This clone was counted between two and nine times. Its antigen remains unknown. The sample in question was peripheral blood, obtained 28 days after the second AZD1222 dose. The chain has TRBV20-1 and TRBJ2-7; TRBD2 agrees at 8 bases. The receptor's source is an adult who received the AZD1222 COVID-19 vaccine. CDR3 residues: CSASGASGRLDYEQYF. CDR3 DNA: TGCAGTGCTAGTGGGGCCAGCGGGAGACTGGACTACGAGCAGTACTTC.